The subject of this entry is one TCR beta chain. Its antigen is undetermined. The sample is drawn from a study of siplizumab effects on memory and regulatory T cells. Study-level points and caveats: The study found naive T cells seemingly more diverse than memory cells and seemingly major alloresponse contributors. Mappable alloreactive CD4+ clones averaged approximately 62% Treg-derived with siplizumab versus roughly 30% in controls. There were only a minor fraction of alloreactive clones that mapped to unstimulated subsets. Phenotypic classification as naive or memory proved unattainable for roughly 75-96% of proliferating CD4+ or CD8+ clones.

The data were produced by immunoSEQ multiplex PCR, yet TCRdb's version contains in-frame clones alone and is incomplete. The data hold around 110,000 clones, with less than 95% observed a single time. The CDR3 consists of 15 residues. V lost 5 bases to trimming and J lost 0 bases; unmatched junction nucleotides: 5. CDR1 is SGHRS, CDR2 YFSETQ, per germline. The chain couples TRBV5-1 to TRBJ2-3; TRBD2 agrees at 8 bases. The sequenced sample consisted of non-Treg CD4+ T cells sorted from blood. The TCR was taken from a human donor in good health. The DNA for the CDR3 is TGCGCCAGCAGGCCGGGACTAGGGAGCACAGATACGCAGTATTTT. Translating it yields CASRPGLGSTDTQYF.